This TCR beta chain was recorded in a study of OX40 agonist ivuxolimab in advanced cancers. Study-level background: At 0.01 to 10 mg/kg, ivuxolimab was administered intravenously to patients every 2 weeks. Hepatocellular carcinoma, melanoma, renal cell or head and neck cancer affected the dose-escalation patients.

The study's findings and limits: CD4+ and CD8+ T cells in blood underwent clonal expansion by week 6 at 0.1 to 3.0 mg/kg. Averaged across samples, CD8+ T cells carried more expanded clones than CD4+ did.

Per germline, CDR1 SGHNT and CDR2 YYREEE (reference sequence). CDR3 size: 14 residues. V was pared by 3 bases and J by 6 bases, with 15 bases between. About this clone: The antigen is undetermined.

Assay: immunoSEQ multiplex PCR; the TCRdb copy retains only in-frame clones and omits some. Here the sample spans 66,000 or so clones, approximately 86% being singletons. This sequence originates from an adult with an advanced solid tumor such as melanoma, head and neck, liver or kidney cancer. This specimen consisted of CD4+ or CD8+ T cells sorted from blood, obtained in a trial of the OX40 agonist ivuxolimab. The V and J genes are TRBV5-4 and TRBJ1-2, with D maybe TRBD1 (6 bases). Here the CDR3 reads CASSWDGGGDGYTF. The DNA of the CDR3 is TGTGCCAGCAGCTGGGACGGAGGGGGGGATGGCTACACCTTC. Together with reference TRBV5-4 and TRBJ1-2, the CDR3 gives the full variable domain: ETGVTQSPTHLIKTRGQQVTLRCSSQSGHNTVSWYQQALGQGPQFIFQYYREEENGRGNFPPRFSGLQFPNYSSELNVNALELDDSALYLCASSWDGGGDGYTFGSGTRLTVV.